The clone carrying this TCR beta chain has at least ten counts. Its antigen remains unknown. This specimen comes from a study of T cells after yellow fever vaccination. Across the whole study: SMART-Seq v4 Ultra Low Input handled preparation of low-cell-number fractions.

Study-level points and caveats: Most primary-vaccination clones recurred post-booster (more than 95% CD4, roughly 87% CD8).

Template switching with 5'RACE generated the TCR cDNA and added a universal primer site and UMIs. In TCRdb, the 5' RACE reads were re-called with MiXCR into one record per CDR3 protein. The sample has some 250,000 distinct CDR3 sequences; roughly 3.5% are singletons. Germline trimming cut 1 base from V and 0 bases from J; bases unmatched to any gene: 12. The germline V gene has CDR1 SGHTA and CDR2 FQGNSA. This CDR3 comprises 19 residues. Material: PBMCs, obtained 15 days after the yellow fever booster vaccination. This receptor was identified in a young man who received the YFV17D yellow fever vaccine. The chain carries TRBV7-2 and TRBJ2-1, with 7 positions matching TRBD2. The CDR3: CASSLVLTVGGVSYNEQFF. For the CDR3, the DNA is TGTGCCAGCAGCTTAGTCCTCACGGTGGGGGGGGTCTCCTACAATGAGCAGTTCTTC.